These 16 T cell receptor beta chains share one sample of origin, sequenced in a study of graft-versus-host responses after intestinal transplantation. Repertoires were generated with immunoSEQ multiplex PCR, while TCRdb's copy carries only in-frame clones and drops some. The table includes tens of thousands of clones, around 90% detected once. Sequencing used PBMCs, obtained 26 days after transplant. The receptors stem from a human patient who received an intestinal transplant, so some T cells may come from the graft donor.

This chain joins TRBV7-2 and TRBJ2-3; 8 nucleotides align to TRBD2. CDR3 length equals 16 residues. Losses at the gene ends were 5 bases for V and 3 bases for J; bases not matched to a gene: 10. CDR1 SGHTA and CDR2 FQGNSA come from the germline V gene. Here the CDR3 DNA reads TGTGCCAGCAGCCGGCTACCGGGACTAGAAACAGATACGCAGTATTTT. Its protein product is CASSRLPGLETDTQYF.

This chain uses TRBV7-6 with TRBJ1-1; 9 bases agree with TRBD1. Germline-derived CDR1 and CDR2 are SGHVS and FNYEAQ. CDR3 length: 14 residues. The junction had 2 bases not matched to a gene; V was cut back by 2 bases and J by 4 bases. The CDR3, as DNA: TGTGCCAGCAGCTTACGGGACAGGGCCACTGAAGCTTTCTTT. Protein sequence: CASSLRDRATEAFF.

The chain uses TRBV6-4 and TRBJ2-5, with 11 bases matching TRBD2. With 0 bases clipped from V and 2 bases from J, the junction kept 8 bases outside the gene matches. This CDR3 has 18 residues. Germline V gives CDR1 MRHNA, CDR2 SNTAGT. CDR3 nucleotides: TGTGCCAGCAGTGACTCGAGTCTAGCGGGGGGACCTCAAGAGACCCAGTACTTC. It specifies CASSDSSLAGGPQETQYF.

The J gene is TRBJ2-5, the V gene TRBV4-1, with 8 positions matching TRBD2. V shed 4 bases and J 5 bases; nucleotides not matched to a gene: 12. CDR1 is MGHRA and CDR2 is YSYEKL in the germline V gene. The CDR3 covers 16 residues. This chain's CDR3 is CASSPGGAGEMETQYF. DNA of the CDR3: TGCGCCAGCAGCCCGGGAGGAGCGGGAGAGATGGAGACCCAGTACTTC.

The gene calls are TRBV7-2 and TRBJ2-5; D perhaps matches TRBD1 (5 bases). The CDR3 contains 13 residues. CDR1 SGHTA and CDR2 FQGNSA come from the germline V gene. V gave up 3 bases and J gave up 3 bases, with 8 bases separating them. CDR3 in amino acids: CASSFFREETQYF. In DNA form, the CDR3 reads TGTGCCAGCAGCTTTTTCAGGGAAGAGACCCAGTACTTC.

This clone was found a few times. The chain couples TRBV9 to TRBJ2-2, with D possibly matching TRBD2 (7 bases). CDR1 and CDR2 from the germline V gene are SGDLS and YYNGEE. V lost 0 bases and J 9 bases, leaving 12 bases between the germline ends. The length of the CDR3 is 14 residues. The CDR3 DNA reads TGTGCCAGCAGCGTAGTGGGGGGGGGCCGGGAGCTGTTTTTT. Its protein product is CASSVVGGGRELFF.

This sequence joins TRBV27 and TRBJ1-5, with 7 bases matching TRBD1. CDR1 is MNHEY, CDR2 SMNVEV, per germline (reference sequence). This CDR3 comprises 14 residues. Trimming took 9 bases from V and 6 from J; bases not matched to a gene: 11. Here the CDR3 reads CASNYRGPGQPQHF. Here the CDR3 DNA reads TGTGCCAGTAACTACAGGGGTCCTGGTCAGCCCCAGCATTTT.

The gene calls are TRBV4-1 and TRBJ1-1, with D maybe TRBD1 (5 bases). The CDR3 has 16 residues. V shed 4 bases and J shed 3 bases, with 18 bases lying between them. Germline CDR1 is MGHRA and CDR2 is YSYEKL. CDR3 nucleotides: TGCGCCAGCAGCCGAGACCCGGCGGGGCGATACACTGAAGCTTTCTTT. This gives the protein CASSRDPAGRYTEAFF.

This chain links TRBV7-2 with TRBJ2-7; the D is unclear. Between the trimmed V and J ends, which lost 0 bases and 0 bases, there was a span of 9 bases. The CDR3 consists of 15 residues. The germline V gene encodes CDR1 SGHTA and CDR2 FQGNSA. The CDR3 DNA follows: TGTGCCAGCAGCTTAGCTCCAGGCGTCTCCTACGAGCAGTACGTC. It codes for CASSLAPGVSYEQYV.

The V and J genes are TRBV4-2 and TRBJ2-1, with 9 bases that match TRBD2. V was clipped by 4 bases and J by 3 bases; unmatched bases: 10. Per germline, CDR1 LGHNA and CDR2 YNFKEQ. This CDR3 is built from 17 residues. The DNA for the CDR3 is TGTGCCAGCAGCCTAAGCCCCGGACTAGCGCTCTACAATGAGCAGTTCTTC. This gives the protein CASSLSPGLALYNEQFF.

The chain has TRBV5-6 and TRBJ1-2, with a weak D call TRBD1 (5 bases). Per germline, CDR1 SGHDT and CDR2 YYEEEE. The ends were cut back, 3 bases at V and 2 bases at J, with 11 bases in the middle. The CDR3 runs 14 residues. The CDR3 nucleotides read TGTGCCAGCAGCTCCTACAGGACGAACTATGGCTACACCTTC. Protein sequence: CASSSYRTNYGYTF. The full variable domain, in which reference TRBV5-6 and TRBJ1-2 provide the parts outside the CDR3, is DAGVTQSPTHLIKTRGQQVTLRCSPKSGHDTVSWYQQALGQGPQFIFQYYEEEERQRGNFPDRFSGHQFPNYSSELNVNALLLGDSALYLCASSSYRTNYGYTFGSGTRLTVV.

V is TRBV4-3 and J is TRBJ1-1; no reliable D call. This CDR3 region has 14 residues. V dropped 1 base and J dropped 10 bases, with 16 bases sitting between them. CDR1 is LGHNA, CDR2 YSLEER, per germline. CDR3: CASSQASDSGGAFF. The CDR3 DNA follows: TGCGCCAGCAGCCAAGCATCGGACTCGGGTGGAGCTTTCTTT.

This clone turned up a few times. The rearrangement links TRBV7-2 to TRBJ2-3; D is unclear. Germline-derived CDR1 and CDR2 are SGHTA and FQGNSA. The CDR3 covers 13 residues. V lost 0 bases and J 5 bases, leaving 6 bases between the germline ends. The CDR3 reads CASSLARGDTQYF. For the CDR3, the DNA is TGTGCCAGCAGCTTAGCGCGCGGAGATACGCAGTATTTT.

The V call is TRBV6-1, the J call TRBJ1-2; maybe TRBD1 (6 bases). CDR3 length: 13 residues. Germline assignment: CDR1 MNHNS and CDR2 SASEGT. V was pared by 6 bases and J by 5 bases, with 13 bases between. This chain's CDR3 is CASSYGQKYGYTF. CDR3 nucleotides: TGTGCCAGCAGCTATGGACAGAAGTATGGCTACACCTTC.

The rearrangement links TRBV9 to TRBJ1-1; D uncertain. The CDR3 spans 13 residues. V was pared by 0 bases and J by 2 bases, with 5 bases between. CDR1 is SGDLS and CDR2 is YYNGEE in the germline V gene. The CDR3 sequence is CASSVDSNTEAFF. The CDR3 DNA sequence: TGTGCCAGCAGCGTAGACAGCAACACTGAAGCTTTCTTT.

The J gene is TRBJ2-3, the V gene TRBV28; 7 nucleotides agree with TRBD2. Trimming at V came to 8 bases and at J to 0 bases, leaving 5 bases not matched to a gene. Germline V gives CDR1 MDHEN, CDR2 SYDVKM. The CDR3 is 14 amino acids. The CDR3 loop reads CASQLASSTDTQYF. CDR3 nucleotides: TGTGCCAGCCAACTAGCGTCTAGCACAGATACGCAGTATTTT.